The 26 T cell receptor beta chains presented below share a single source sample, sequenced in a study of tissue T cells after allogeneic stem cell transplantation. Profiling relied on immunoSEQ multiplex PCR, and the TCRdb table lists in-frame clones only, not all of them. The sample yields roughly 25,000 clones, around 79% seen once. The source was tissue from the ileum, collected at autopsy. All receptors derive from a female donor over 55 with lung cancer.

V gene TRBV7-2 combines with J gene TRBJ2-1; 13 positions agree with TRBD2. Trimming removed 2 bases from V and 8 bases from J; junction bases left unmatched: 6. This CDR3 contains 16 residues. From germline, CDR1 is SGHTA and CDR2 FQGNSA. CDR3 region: CASSLTSGGAADEQFF. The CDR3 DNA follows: TGTGCCAGCAGCTTAACTAGCGGGGGGGCCGCGGATGAGCAGTTCTTC.

The CDR3 reads CASSLGNLNQPQHF. The CDR3 DNA reads as TGTGCCAGCAGCTTAGGGAACCTAAATCAGCCCCAGCATTTT. The J gene is TRBJ1-5, the V gene TRBV7-2; D unclear. CDR3 length: 14 residues. Germline V gene lookup returns CDR1 SGHTA and CDR2 FQGNSA. Deletions cut 1 base from V and 4 bases from J, with 8 bases between. The full variable domain, in which reference TRBV7-2 and TRBJ1-5 provide the parts outside the CDR3, is GAGVSQSPSNKVTEKGKDVELRCDPISGHTALYWYRQSLGQGLEFLIYFQGNSAPDKSGLPSDRFSAERTGGSVSTLTIQRTQQEDSAVYLCASSLGNLNQPQHFGDGTRLSIL.

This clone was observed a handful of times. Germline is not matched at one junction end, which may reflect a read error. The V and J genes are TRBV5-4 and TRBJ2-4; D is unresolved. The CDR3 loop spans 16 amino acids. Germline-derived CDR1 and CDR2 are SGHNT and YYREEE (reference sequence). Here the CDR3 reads CASSLRAQLATNIQYF. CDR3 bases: TGTGCCAGCAGCTTGCGAGCCCAGCTTGCCACAAACATTCAGTACTTC.

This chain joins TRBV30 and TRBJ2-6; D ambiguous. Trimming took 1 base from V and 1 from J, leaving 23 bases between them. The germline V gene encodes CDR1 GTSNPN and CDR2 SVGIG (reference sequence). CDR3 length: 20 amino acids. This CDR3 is CAWSADPSRAARSGANVLTF. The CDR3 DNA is TGTGCCTGGAGTGCCGACCCCTCAAGGGCGGCGAGGTCTGGGGCCAACGTCCTGACTTTC.

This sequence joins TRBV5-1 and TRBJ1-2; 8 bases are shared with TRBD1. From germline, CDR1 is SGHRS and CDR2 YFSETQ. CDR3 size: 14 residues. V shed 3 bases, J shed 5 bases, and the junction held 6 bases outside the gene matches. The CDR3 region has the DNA TGCGCCAGCAGCTCAGGACAGGGCGGATATGGCTACACCTTC. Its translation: CASSSGQGGYGYTF.

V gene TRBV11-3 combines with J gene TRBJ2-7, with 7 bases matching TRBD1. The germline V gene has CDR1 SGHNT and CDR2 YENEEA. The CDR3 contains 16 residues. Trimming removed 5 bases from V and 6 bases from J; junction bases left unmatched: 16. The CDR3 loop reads CASSLPAMTGQIEQYF. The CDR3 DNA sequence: TGTGCCAGCAGCCTACCCGCAATGACAGGGCAAATCGAGCAGTACTTC.

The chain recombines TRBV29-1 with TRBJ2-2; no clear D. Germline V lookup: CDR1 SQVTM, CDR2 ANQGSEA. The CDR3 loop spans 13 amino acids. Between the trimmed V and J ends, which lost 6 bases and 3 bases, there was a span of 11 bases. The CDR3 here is CSVAHRDTGELFF. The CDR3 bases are TGCAGCGTCGCCCACAGAGACACCGGGGAGCTGTTTTTT.

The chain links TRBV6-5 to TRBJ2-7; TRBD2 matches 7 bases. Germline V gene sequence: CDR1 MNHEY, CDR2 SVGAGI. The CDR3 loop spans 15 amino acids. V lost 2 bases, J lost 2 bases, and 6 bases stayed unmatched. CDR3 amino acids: CASSYGGSGAYEQYF. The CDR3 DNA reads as TGTGCCAGCAGTTACGGGGGAAGCGGGGCCTACGAGCAGTACTTC.

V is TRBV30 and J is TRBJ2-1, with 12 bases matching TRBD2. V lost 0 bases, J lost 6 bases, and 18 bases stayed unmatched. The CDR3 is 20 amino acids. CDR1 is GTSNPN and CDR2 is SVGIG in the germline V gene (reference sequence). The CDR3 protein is CAWSVLGTDTSGGYINEQFF. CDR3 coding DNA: TGTGCCTGGAGTGTACTCGGGACAGATACTAGCGGGGGGTATATCAATGAGCAGTTCTTC.

The CDR3 DNA reads as TGCAGCGTTGAAGCCCCGACTAGCGGGATAGACGAGCAGTACTTC. Amino acid sequence: CSVEAPTSGIDEQYF. The rearrangement uses TRBV29-1 and TRBJ2-7, with 11 bases that match TRBD2. Trimming took 1 base from V and 5 from J; bases not matched to a gene: 7. The germline V gene encodes CDR1 SQVTM and CDR2 ANQGSEA. The CDR3 consists of 15 residues.

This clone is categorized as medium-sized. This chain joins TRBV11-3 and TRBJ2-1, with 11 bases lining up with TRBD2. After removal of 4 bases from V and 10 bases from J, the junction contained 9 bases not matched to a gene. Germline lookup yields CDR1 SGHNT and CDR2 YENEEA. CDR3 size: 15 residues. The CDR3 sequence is CASSSRGSGGAEQFF. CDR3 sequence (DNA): TGTGCCAGCAGCTCCCGGGGTAGCGGGGGGGCCGAGCAGTTCTTC.

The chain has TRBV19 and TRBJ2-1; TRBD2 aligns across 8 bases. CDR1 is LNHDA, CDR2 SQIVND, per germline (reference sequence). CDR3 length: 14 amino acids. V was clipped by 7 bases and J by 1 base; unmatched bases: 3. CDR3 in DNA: TGTGCCAGTACCGCTAGCGGGTCCTACAATGAGCAGTTCTTC. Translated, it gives CASTASGSYNEQFF.

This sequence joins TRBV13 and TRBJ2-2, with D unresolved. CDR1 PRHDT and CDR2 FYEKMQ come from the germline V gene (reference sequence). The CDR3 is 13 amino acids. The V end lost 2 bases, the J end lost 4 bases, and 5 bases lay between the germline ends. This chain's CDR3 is CASSLRATGELFF. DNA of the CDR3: TGTGCCAGCAGCTTACGAGCCACCGGGGAGCTGTTTTTT.

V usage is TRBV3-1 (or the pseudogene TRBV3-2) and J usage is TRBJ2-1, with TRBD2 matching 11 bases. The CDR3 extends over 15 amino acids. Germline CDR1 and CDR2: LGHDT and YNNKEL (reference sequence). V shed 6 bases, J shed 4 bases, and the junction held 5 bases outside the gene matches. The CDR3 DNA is TGTGCCAGCAGTCGACTAGCGGGACCTTACAATGAGCAGTTCTTC. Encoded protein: CASSRLAGPYNEQFF.

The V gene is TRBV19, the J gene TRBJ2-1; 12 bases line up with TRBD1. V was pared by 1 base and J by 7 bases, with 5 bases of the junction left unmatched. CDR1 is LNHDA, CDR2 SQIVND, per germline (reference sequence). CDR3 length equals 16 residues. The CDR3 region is CASSIVGTGGQNEQFF. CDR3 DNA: TGTGCCAGTAGTATAGTGGGGACAGGGGGCCAGAATGAGCAGTTCTTC. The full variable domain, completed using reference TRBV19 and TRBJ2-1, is DGGITQSPKYLFRKEGQNVTLSCEQNLNHDAMYWYRQDPGQGLRLIYYSQIVNDFQKGDIAEGYSVSREKKESFPLTVTSAQKNPTAFYLCASSIVGTGGQNEQFFGPGTRLTVL.

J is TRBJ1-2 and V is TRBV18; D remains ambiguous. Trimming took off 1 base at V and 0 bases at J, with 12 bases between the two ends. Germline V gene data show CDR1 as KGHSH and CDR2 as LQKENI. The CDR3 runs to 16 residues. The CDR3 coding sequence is TGTGCCAGCTCACCACAGGAGGGAAGGACTAACTATGGCTACACCTTC. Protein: CASSPQEGRTNYGYTF.

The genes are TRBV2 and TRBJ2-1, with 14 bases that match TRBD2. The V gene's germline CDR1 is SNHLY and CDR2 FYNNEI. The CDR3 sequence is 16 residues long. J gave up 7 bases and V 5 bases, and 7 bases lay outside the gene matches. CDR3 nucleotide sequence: TGTGCCAGCAGTCTTTCCAGACTAGCGGGAGGGAATGAGCAGTTCTTC. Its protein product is CASSLSRLAGGNEQFF.

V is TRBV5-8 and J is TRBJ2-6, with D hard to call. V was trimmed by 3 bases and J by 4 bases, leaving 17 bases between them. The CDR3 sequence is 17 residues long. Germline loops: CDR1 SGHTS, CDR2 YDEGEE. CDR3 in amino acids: CASSSLRVSLGANVLTF. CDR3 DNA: TGTGCCAGCAGCTCCCTTAGGGTTTCTCTGGGGGCCAACGTCCTGACTTTC.

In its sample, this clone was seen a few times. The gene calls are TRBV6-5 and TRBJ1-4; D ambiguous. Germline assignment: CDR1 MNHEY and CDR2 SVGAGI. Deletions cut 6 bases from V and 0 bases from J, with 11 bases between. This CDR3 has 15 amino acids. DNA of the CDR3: TGTGCCAGCAGACGAGGACCTTCAACTAATGAAAAACTGTTTTTT. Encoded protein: CASRRGPSTNEKLFF.

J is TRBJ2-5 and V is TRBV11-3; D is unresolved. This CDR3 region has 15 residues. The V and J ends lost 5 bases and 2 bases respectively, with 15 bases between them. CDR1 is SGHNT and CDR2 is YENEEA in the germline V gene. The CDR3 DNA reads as TGTGCCAGCAGCCAACCCGACACCCTTCAAGAGACCCAGTACTTC. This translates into CASSQPDTLQETQYF.

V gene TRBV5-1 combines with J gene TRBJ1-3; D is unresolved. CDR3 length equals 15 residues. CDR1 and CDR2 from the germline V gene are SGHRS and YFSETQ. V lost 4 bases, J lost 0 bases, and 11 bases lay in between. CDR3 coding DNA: TGCGCCAGCAGCACCGACGGGAGCTCTGGAAACACCATATATTTT. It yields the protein CASSTDGSSGNTIYF.

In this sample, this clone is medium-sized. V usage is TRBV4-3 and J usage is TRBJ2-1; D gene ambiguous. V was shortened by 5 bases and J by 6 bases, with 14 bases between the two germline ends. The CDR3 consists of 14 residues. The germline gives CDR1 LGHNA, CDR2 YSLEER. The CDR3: CASSYFGGFNEQFF. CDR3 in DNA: TGCGCCAGCAGCTACTTCGGCGGATTCAATGAGCAGTTCTTC.

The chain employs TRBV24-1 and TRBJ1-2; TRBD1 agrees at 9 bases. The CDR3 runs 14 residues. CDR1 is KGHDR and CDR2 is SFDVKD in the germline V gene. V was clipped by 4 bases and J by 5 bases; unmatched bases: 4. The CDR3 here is CATSDPTGGYGYTF. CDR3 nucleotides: TGTGCCACCAGTGACCCGACAGGGGGTTATGGCTACACCTTC.

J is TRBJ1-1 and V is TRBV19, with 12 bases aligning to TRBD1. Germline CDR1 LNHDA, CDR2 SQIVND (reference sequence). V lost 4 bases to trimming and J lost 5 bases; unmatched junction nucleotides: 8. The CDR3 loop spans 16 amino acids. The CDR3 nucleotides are TGTGCCAGTAGTAGAAACCCGGGACAGGGGGCGACTGAAGCTTTCTTT. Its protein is CASSRNPGQGATEAFF.

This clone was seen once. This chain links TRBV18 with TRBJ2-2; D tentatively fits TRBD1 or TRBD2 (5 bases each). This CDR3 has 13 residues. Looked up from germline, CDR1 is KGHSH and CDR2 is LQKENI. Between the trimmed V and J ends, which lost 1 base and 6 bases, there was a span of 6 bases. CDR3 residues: CASSPRGSGELFF. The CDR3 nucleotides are TGTGCCAGCTCACCACGGGGGTCCGGGGAGCTGTTTTTT. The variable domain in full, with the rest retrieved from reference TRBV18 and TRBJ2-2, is NAGVMQNPRHLVRRRGQEARLRCSPMKGHSHVYWYRQLPEEGLKFMVYLQKENIIDESGMPKERFSAEFPKEGPSILRIQQVVRGDSAAYFCASSPRGSGELFFGEGSRLTVL.

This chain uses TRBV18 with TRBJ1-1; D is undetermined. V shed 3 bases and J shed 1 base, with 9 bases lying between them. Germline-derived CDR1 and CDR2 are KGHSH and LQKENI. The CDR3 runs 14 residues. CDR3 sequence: CASSPDLGNTEAFF. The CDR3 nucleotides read TGTGCCAGCTCACCGGACCTAGGGAACACTGAAGCTTTCTTT.